This passage covers 32 T cell receptor beta chains from one sample sequenced in a study of OX40 agonist ivuxolimab in advanced cancers. The method behind the library was the immunoSEQ multiplex PCR assay. The immuneACCESS repertoire file appears here via TCRdb, limited to in-frame rearrangements. These files lack a portion of the clones; in checked studies, under half of the deficit traces to unresolved V genes, and the cause of the others is not known. The sample table shows tens of thousands of clones, and roughly 85% are seen once. The ten largest account for about 0.8% of the sample. Source: CD4+ or CD8+ T cells sorted from blood, taken in a trial of the OX40 agonist ivuxolimab. All receptors come from an adult with an advanced solid tumor such as melanoma, head and neck, liver or kidney cancer.

Regarding this clone: The junction departs from germline at one end; a sequencing error may be responsible. The chain links TRBV5-3 to TRBJ1-5; D unresolved. TRBV5-3 is known as an ORF, though its function is uncertain. This CDR3 region has 8 residues. DNA of the CDR3: TGTGCCAGAAGTCCCCGGCATTTT. It is translated as CARSPRHF.

This clone was detected a few times. This sequence joins TRBV18 and TRBJ1-5; weak D call: TRBD1 (6 bases). This CDR3 region has 15 residues. V shed 3 bases and J shed 4 bases, with 13 bases lying between them. Germline V gene sequence: CDR1 KGHSH, CDR2 LQKENI. As DNA, the CDR3 is TGTGCCAGCTCACCGCCAGGGGTGAGGAATCAGCCCCAGCATTTT. Encoded protein: CASSPPGVRNQPQHF. The whole variable domain, remainder taken from reference TRBV18 and TRBJ1-5, is NAGVMQNPRHLVRRRGQEARLRCSPMKGHSHVYWYRQLPEEGLKFMVYLQKENIIDESGMPKERFSAEFPKEGPSILRIQQVVRGDSAAYFCASSPPGVRNQPQHFGDGTRLSIL.

This clone is a singleton in its sample. The gene calls are TRBV9 and TRBJ2-5, with TRBD2 matching 7 bases. CDR3 size: 15 residues. Germline loops: CDR1 SGDLS, CDR2 YYNGEE. V was pared by 4 bases and J by 2 bases, with 8 bases of the junction left unmatched. CDR3 loop: CASSSTTSVQETQYF. The DNA for the CDR3 is TGTGCCAGCAGCAGTACTACTAGCGTTCAAGAGACCCAGTACTTC. Supplemented by reference TRBV9 and TRBJ2-5, the full variable domain reads DSGVTQTPKHLITATGQRVTLRCSPRSGDLSVYWYQQSLDQGLQFLIQYYNGEERAKGNILERFSAQQFPDLHSELNLSSLELGDSALYFCASSSTTSVQETQYFGPGTRLLVL.

The chain joins TRBV4-1 to TRBJ1-4, with 7 bases that match TRBD1. CDR1 MGHRA and CDR2 YSYEKL come from the germline V gene. V shed 2 bases and J 2 bases; nucleotides not matched to a gene: 5. This CDR3 is 16 amino acids long. This chain's CDR3 is CASSQYPGQTNEKLFF. CDR3 nucleotides: TGCGCCAGCAGCCAATACCCGGGACAGACTAATGAAAAACTGTTTTTT.

The J gene is TRBJ2-3, the V gene TRBV7-9, with TRBD1 matching over 7 bases. Looked up from germline, CDR1 is SEHNR and CDR2 is FQNEAQ (reference sequence). V shed 4 bases, J shed 2 bases, and the junction held 6 bases outside the gene matches. The CDR3 is made up of 15 amino acids. The CDR3 region has the DNA TGTGCCAGCAGCTGGCCGGGACAGATCACAGATACGCAGTATTTT. This codes for CASSWPGQITDTQYF.

This clone has only one observation. This chain links TRBV5-1 with TRBJ2-7, with D perhaps TRBD1 (6 bases). V lost 2 bases and J lost 4, with 13 bases in between. The V gene's germline CDR1 is SGHRS and CDR2 YFSETQ. The CDR3 is 14 amino acids. This chain's CDR3 is CASSLGTPVYEQYF. The CDR3, as DNA: TGCGCCAGCAGCTTAGGGACACCCGTATACGAGCAGTACTTC.

This chain connects TRBV6-1 to TRBJ1-4, with 7 bases fitting TRBD1. CDR3 length equals 14 residues. With 5 bases clipped from V and 3 bases from J, the junction kept 3 bases outside the gene matches. Germline V CDR1 and CDR2: MNHNS, SASEGT. The CDR3 nucleotides are TGTGCCAGCAGTAAGGGGGCGGCTAATGAAAAACTGTTTTTT. Its translation is CASSKGAANEKLFF.

In its sample, this clone was seen once. CDR3 region: CASSLVAGSTGELFF. CDR3 nucleotide sequence: TGTGCCAGCAGCTTAGTGGCAGGTAGCACCGGGGAGCTGTTTTTT. The V call is TRBV11-3, the J call TRBJ2-2; D is uncertain. CDR3 length: 15 residues. Trimming took off 1 base at V and 4 bases at J, with 10 bases between the two ends. In germline, CDR1 is SGHNT, CDR2 YENEEA.

The chain carries TRBV5-1 and TRBJ2-3; 9 bases fit TRBD2. This CDR3 has 19 residues. CDR1 SGHRS and CDR2 YFSETQ come from the germline V gene. V shed 0 bases and J 2 bases; nucleotides not matched to a gene: 13. The CDR3 spells CASSLAWQNAGGLTDTQYF. The CDR3 DNA reads TGCGCCAGCAGCTTGGCGTGGCAAAACGCGGGAGGGCTCACAGATACGCAGTATTTT.

This clone appeared a few times. This chain joins TRBV6-1 and TRBJ1-4; D ambiguous. The ends were cut back, 4 bases at V and 0 bases at J, with 12 bases in the middle. The germline V gene has CDR1 MNHNS and CDR2 SASEGT. This CDR3 is 16 amino acids long. The CDR3 coding sequence is TGTGCCAGCAGTGCAGATAGGTTTGCAACTAATGAAAAACTGTTTTTT. This sequence encodes CASSADRFATNEKLFF.

This chain links TRBV18 with TRBJ2-2; possibly TRBD1 or TRBD2 for D (5 bases each). V dropped 0 bases and J dropped 5 bases, with 10 bases sitting between them. This CDR3 contains 15 residues. The germline V gene has CDR1 KGHSH and CDR2 LQKENI. The CDR3: CASSPPFEGTGELFF. CDR3 bases: TGTGCCAGCTCACCACCATTCGAGGGGACCGGGGAGCTGTTTTTT.

In its sample, this clone was seen once. The V and J genes are TRBV6-5 and TRBJ1-1, with a weak D call TRBD1 (5 bases). Germline V gives CDR1 MNHEY, CDR2 SVGAGI. V was pared by 3 bases and J by 1 base, with 12 bases between. The CDR3 contains 15 residues. CDR3 amino acids: CASSYGGSTNTEAFF. CDR3 DNA sequence: TGTGCCAGCAGTTATGGGGGGTCCACGAACACTGAAGCTTTCTTT.

This chain links TRBV19 with TRBJ1-1; no reliable D call. CDR3 size: 13 residues. Germline V gives CDR1 LNHDA, CDR2 SQIVND (reference sequence). Trimming pared 5 bases from V and 1 base from J, leaving 8 bases between. The CDR3 nucleotides read TGTGCCAGTAGTCCCCGGGGGAACACTGAAGCTTTCTTT. This encodes CASSPRGNTEAFF. Looking up the rest from reference TRBV19 and TRBJ1-1 gives the full variable domain: DGGITQSPKYLFRKEGQNVTLSCEQNLNHDAMYWYRQDPGQGLRLIYYSQIVNDFQKGDIAEGYSVSREKKESFPLTVTSAQKNPTAFYLCASSPRGNTEAFFGQGTRLTVV.

This clone was observed a single time. V gene TRBV13 combines with J gene TRBJ2-5; TRBD2 agrees at 10 bases. Germline CDR1 and CDR2: PRHDT and FYEKMQ (reference sequence). The CDR3 spans 16 residues. The V gene end was trimmed by 4 bases and the J gene end by 0 bases; junction bases not matched to a gene: 5. The CDR3 region has the DNA TGTGCCAGCAGCTCCAAGCGGGGGGGAAACCAAGAGACCCAGTACTTC. Its protein product is CASSSKRGGNQETQYF.

V usage is TRBV20-1 and J usage is TRBJ1-2, with no clear D. V lost 2 bases to trimming and J lost 7 bases, with 8 bases between them. The CDR3 loop spans 11 amino acids. Germline lookup yields CDR1 DFQATT and CDR2 SNEGSKA (reference sequence). Written as DNA, the CDR3 is TGCAGTGCTAGATTAACCGCTGGCTACACCTTC. It is translated as CSARLTAGYTF.

V usage is TRBV4-1 and J usage is TRBJ2-7; 10 bases are shared with TRBD2. V was clipped by 0 bases and J by 5 bases; unmatched bases: 19. This CDR3 spans 20 amino acids. CDR1 MGHRA and CDR2 YSYEKL come from the germline V gene. The CDR3 is CASSQDGVGSAGGPFHEQYF. The CDR3, as DNA: TGCGCCAGCAGCCAAGATGGGGTCGGGTCAGCGGGAGGGCCTTTCCACGAGCAGTACTTC.

The chain couples TRBV7-2 to TRBJ1-6; 7 bases fit TRBD1. Per germline, CDR1 SGHTA and CDR2 FQGNSA. The CDR3 sequence is 15 residues long. With 5 bases clipped from V and 8 bases from J, the junction kept 9 bases outside the gene matches. The CDR3 loop reads CASSRDRGADSPLHF. The DNA of the CDR3 is TGTGCCAGCAGCCGGGACAGAGGGGCTGATTCACCCCTCCACTTT.

J is TRBJ2-7 and V is TRBV4-1, with unresolved D. Between the trimmed V and J ends, which lost 1 base and 5 bases, there was a span of 9 bases. This CDR3 is 13 amino acids long. The germline V gene encodes CDR1 MGHRA and CDR2 YSYEKL. The CDR3 bases are TGCGCCAGCAGCCAAGTCCTCCGGGACGAGCAGTACTTC. Translating it yields CASSQVLRDEQYF.

This clone was seen a single time. The J gene is TRBJ1-2, the V gene TRBV15; D is possibly TRBD1 (5 bases). CDR3 length: 12 residues. CDR1 is LNHNV, CDR2 YYDKDF, per germline (reference sequence). With 8 bases removed from V and 1 base from J, the gap between germline ends came to 8 bases. The CDR3 loop is CATGTDNYGYTF. In DNA, the CDR3 is TGTGCCACCGGGACGGATAACTATGGCTACACCTTC.

The V call is TRBV6-6, the J call TRBJ2-5, with 8 bases aligning to TRBD2. Germline CDR1 MNHNY, CDR2 SVGAGI (reference sequence). With V trimmed by 8 bases and J by 0 bases, 2 bases remained unmatched. This CDR3 is 13 amino acids long. The CDR3 reads CASRTSYQETQYF. The CDR3 DNA reads TGTGCCAGCCGGACTAGCTACCAAGAGACCCAGTACTTC.

In this sample, this clone turned up a few times. The chain recombines TRBV6-6 with TRBJ1-6; weak D call: TRBD1 (5 bases). Trimming cost V 7 bases and J 8 bases, with 15 bases left between them. The CDR3 covers 14 residues. From germline, CDR1 is MNHNY and CDR2 SVGAGI (reference sequence). CDR3 loop: CASILQGRDSPLHF. The CDR3, as DNA: TGTGCCAGCATTCTCCAGGGTCGGGATTCACCCCTCCACTTT.

The chain joins TRBV2 to TRBJ2-7; 12 bases agree with TRBD1. With 6 bases clipped from V and 3 bases from J, the junction kept 6 bases outside the gene matches. Germline assignment: CDR1 SNHLY and CDR2 FYNNEI. The CDR3 length is 15 residues. CDR3 DNA sequence: TGTGCCAGCAGGACGGGACAGGGGGCCGACTACGAGCAGTACTTC. It encodes CASRTGQGADYEQYF.

The rearrangement links TRBV5-1 to TRBJ1-4, with D maybe TRBD1 (5 bases). The V and J ends lost 4 bases and 7 bases respectively, with 17 bases between them. CDR1 and CDR2 from the germline V gene are SGHRS and YFSETQ. CDR3 length: 15 residues. For the CDR3, the DNA is TGCGCCAGCAGCCGCGTCAGGGATCGAGGTGAAAAACTGTTTTTT. Translation: CASSRVRDRGEKLFF.

The genes are TRBV30 and TRBJ2-4; no firm D call. Trimming shortened V by 0 bases and J by 6 bases, and 6 bases separated the two germline ends. CDR3 length equals 12 residues. The germline gives CDR1 GTSNPN, CDR2 SVGIG (reference sequence). The CDR3 DNA sequence: TGTGCCTGGAGTGTACTGGGAAACATTCAGTACTTC. Translation: CAWSVLGNIQYF.

The rearrangement links TRBV11-2 to TRBJ2-1; 7 nucleotides agree with TRBD2. Germline V gives CDR1 SGHAT, CDR2 FQNNGV. V shed 1 base and J 0 bases; nucleotides not matched to a gene: 9. This CDR3 region has 18 residues. CDR3 protein: CASSLGLGGISSYNEQFF. The CDR3 DNA sequence: TGTGCCAGCAGCTTAGGCCTCGGGGGGATTAGCTCCTACAATGAGCAGTTCTTC.

CDR3 amino acids: CASRTEISYNEQFF. CDR3 nucleotide sequence: TGTGCCAGCAGAACTGAGATTTCCTACAATGAGCAGTTCTTC. The V gene is TRBV6-1, the J gene TRBJ2-1; D remains unclear. CDR1 is MNHNS and CDR2 is SASEGT in the germline V gene. V gave up 6 bases and J gave up 1 base, with 10 bases separating them. The CDR3 has 14 residues.

As concerns this clone: At one boundary the junction diverges from the germline segment, which might be a read error. The V and J genes are TRBV28 and TRBJ1-3, with TRBD1 matching 7 bases. Germline V gene data show CDR1 as MDHEN and CDR2 as SYDVKM. The CDR3 contains 13 residues. The CDR3 is CASSLSGQERPNF. The DNA of the CDR3 is TGTGCCAGCAGTTTAAGTGGACAGGAAAGGCCTAATTTT.

V gene TRBV9 combines with J gene TRBJ2-1, with unresolved D. Trimming pared 0 bases from V and 5 bases from J, leaving 9 bases between. CDR1 and CDR2 (germline): SGDLS, YYNGEE. This CDR3 has 14 amino acids. The CDR3 bases are TGTGCCAGCAGCGTAGTAGGCAGAAACAATGAGCAGTTCTTC. Translating it yields CASSVVGRNNEQFF.

The chain has TRBV5-6 and TRBJ1-1, with D uncertain. The germline V and J ends were trimmed by 4 bases and 3 bases, with 13 bases remaining between them. The CDR3 covers 14 residues. Per the germline V gene, CDR1 is SGHDT and CDR2 is YYEEEE. DNA of the CDR3: TGTGCCAGCAGCCGTCAAGGGCTGGACACTGAAGCTTTCTTT. It yields the protein CASSRQGLDTEAFF.

V is TRBV5-1 and J is TRBJ2-5; D may be TRBD1 (6 bases). The germline V and J ends were trimmed by 2 bases and 2 bases, with 13 bases remaining between them. This CDR3 has 15 amino acids. Germline V gene data show CDR1 as SGHRS and CDR2 as YFSETQ. The CDR3 region is CASSFYGTTQETQYF. The CDR3 bases are TGCGCCAGCAGCTTTTATGGGACAACTCAAGAGACCCAGTACTTC.

The chain combines TRBV14 with TRBJ2-1, with 10 bases lining up with TRBD2. This CDR3 is built from 19 residues. Germline CDR1 SGHDN, CDR2 FVKESK. Unmatched junction bases numbered 9, after V lost 0 bases and J lost 1 base. CDR3 region: CASSQDKAGGFMSYNEQFF. DNA for the CDR3: TGTGCCAGCAGCCAAGATAAAGCGGGGGGGTTTATGTCCTACAATGAGCAGTTCTTC.

V and J are TRBV10-3 and TRBJ1-2; D might be TRBD1 (6 bases). The CDR3 extends over 17 amino acids. Germline V gene lookup returns CDR1 ENHRY and CDR2 SYGVKD. The ends were cut back, 3 bases at V and 8 bases at J, with 25 bases in the middle. CDR3 nucleotides: TGTGCCATCAGTGACCACGCCTTACGACAGGCGCTCTGGGGCTACACCTTC. It yields the protein CAISDHALRQALWGYTF.